One sample yielded the 19 T cell receptor beta chains listed below, sequenced in a study of blood T cells in healthy people across ages (dated by TCRdb to about 2015). Library creation used 5' RACE. Reads for this sample came from an Illumina HiSeq 2500. The second PCR ran for about 6 to 12 cycles and used a J-beta primer mix along with a sample-barcoded 5' primer. TCRdb redid the processing of the public reads, applying fastp at Q25 and MiXCR, and retained in-frame beta chains. Each entry is one CDR3 protein sequence, shown with its most common DNA and genes. Present in this sample are 550,000 to 750,000 distinct CDR3 sequences, 20% to 25% of which were seen just once. Roughly 3.6% of the sample goes to the ten largest clones. Material for sequencing was blood. The receptors shown here come from a man aged 70 or older in good health.

This rearrangement joins TRBV27 to TRBJ2-1; a weak D match, TRBD2 (6 bases). Germline values: CDR1 MNHEY, CDR2 SMNVEV (reference sequence). Trimming left V 8 bases short and J 4 bases short, with 21 bases between. The CDR3 has 16 amino acids. The CDR3 sequence: CASVGAGTSVYNEQFF. As DNA, the CDR3 is TGTGCCAGCGTTGGGGCCGGGACTTCCGTATACAATGAGCAGTTCTTC.

A few counts support this clonotype. The chain employs TRBV29-1 and TRBJ2-1; D is perhaps TRBD1 (6 bases). Germline CDR1 and CDR2: SQVTM and ANQGSEA. This CDR3 has 14 amino acids. Trimming removed 3 bases from V and 0 bases from J, with 9 bases in between. This CDR3 is CSVDQGSSYNEQFF. The CDR3 DNA follows: TGCAGCGTTGACCAGGGGAGCTCCTACAATGAGCAGTTCTTC.

The chain couples TRBV7-9 to TRBJ1-2; 8 bases line up with TRBD1. Germline V gives CDR1 SEHNR, CDR2 FQNEAQ (reference sequence). Trimming cost V 1 base and J 7 bases; bases outside gene matches: 5. The CDR3 consists of 14 residues. CDR3 DNA sequence: TGTGCCAGCAGCTTAGTTGACAGGGGCTCTGGCTACACCTTC. This sequence encodes CASSLVDRGSGYTF. Combining the CDR3 with reference TRBV7-9 and TRBJ1-2 gives the whole variable domain DTGVSQNPRHKITKRGQNVTFRCDPISEHNRLYWYRQTLGQGPEFLTYFQNEAQLEKSRLLSDRFSAERPKGSFSTLEIQRTEQGDSAMYLCASSLVDRGSGYTFGSGTRLTVV.

The chain is built from TRBV20-1 and TRBJ2-5; 10 nucleotides line up with TRBD2. V gave up 5 bases and J gave up 5 bases; unmatched junction bases: 11. Germline CDR1 reads DFQATT; CDR2 reads SNEGSKA (reference sequence). The CDR3 runs to 15 residues. Here the CDR3 DNA reads TGCAGTGCTTCCACTGTAGCGGGAGGTCCGGAGACCCAGTACTTC. Translating gives CSASTVAGGPETQYF.

The chain links TRBV5-1 to TRBJ2-7, with 7 nucleotides matching TRBD1. Per germline, CDR1 SGHRS and CDR2 YFSETQ. Trimming cost V 5 bases and J 5 bases; bases outside gene matches: 10. The CDR3 is made up of 14 amino acids. The CDR3 nucleotides read TGCGCCAGCAGGGACAGGTTACCTAATCACGAGCAGTACTTC. Encoded protein: CASRDRLPNHEQYF.

The chain recombines TRBV25-1 with TRBJ2-1, with 13 positions matching TRBD2. CDR1 is MGHDK, CDR2 SYGVNS, per germline. The V and J ends lost 4 bases and 10 bases, in that order; junction bases with no gene match: 7. CDR3 length equals 15 residues. CDR3 sequence reads: CASSGRGLAGVEQFF. The CDR3, as DNA: TGTGCCAGCAGTGGGCGCGGACTAGCGGGAGTCGAGCAGTTCTTC.

The chain recombines TRBV11-2 with TRBJ1-1; no clear D gene. The germline V gene has CDR1 SGHAT and CDR2 FQNNGV. The CDR3 sequence is 15 residues long. Trimming shortened V by 0 bases and J by 0 bases, and 8 bases separated the two germline ends. The CDR3, as DNA: TGTGCCAGCAGCTTAGAACCTCGAATGAACACTGAAGCTTTCTTT. Translating it yields CASSLEPRMNTEAFF.

This chain connects TRBV5-6 to TRBJ2-7; D is ambiguous. The V end lost 1 base, the J end lost 7 bases, and 6 bases lay between the germline ends. Germline CDR1 reads SGHDT; CDR2 reads YYEEEE. The CDR3 is 11 residues long. CDR3 sequence: CASSLLAEQYF. In DNA, the CDR3 is TGTGCCAGCAGCTTGCTGGCAGAGCAGTACTTC.

This clonotype was counted only a few times. This chain joins TRBV9 and TRBJ2-7; D call uncertain. Germline values: CDR1 SGDLS, CDR2 YYNGEE. The CDR3 has 14 amino acids. Trimming stripped 0 bases from V and 2 bases from J, with 9 bases between. CDR3 in DNA: TGTGCCAGCAGCGTAGGAACAGTAGCCTACGAGCAGTACTTC. Its translation: CASSVGTVAYEQYF.

The chain employs TRBV9 and TRBJ2-1; the match to TRBD2 covers 9 bases. J gave up 0 bases and V 3 bases, and 4 bases lay outside the gene matches. The CDR3 sequence is 16 residues long. CDR1 SGDLS and CDR2 YYNGEE come from the germline V gene. CDR3 residues: CASSGPSGDSYNEQFF. The CDR3 DNA is TGTGCCAGCAGCGGACCTAGCGGGGACTCCTACAATGAGCAGTTCTTC.

This sequence joins TRBV20-1 and TRBJ1-5; D remains ambiguous. Germline CDR1 and CDR2: DFQATT and SNEGSKA (reference sequence). The CDR3 runs 14 residues. Trimming removed 2 bases at V and 3 bases at J, with 11 bases between. The CDR3 region is CSARRRSINQPQHF. CDR3 DNA: TGCAGTGCTAGACGACGGAGTATCAATCAGCCCCAGCATTTT.

This clonotype was counted between two and nine times. Compared with germline, one end of the junction differs, possibly owing to a read error. The chain employs TRBV3-1 and TRBJ1-6; D may be TRBD1 (5 bases). This CDR3 has 14 residues. The germline gives CDR1 LGHDT, CDR2 YNNKEL (reference sequence). As DNA, the CDR3 is TGTGCCGGCAGCCAAGTTGGGGCGGAATCACCCCTCCACTTT. Amino acid sequence: CAGSQVGAESPLHF.

The J gene is TRBJ2-4, the V gene TRBV20-1; 7 nucleotides match TRBD1. This CDR3 is built from 14 residues. The junction had 7 bases not matched to a gene; V was cut back by 1 base and J by 7 bases. The V gene's germline CDR1 is DFQATT and CDR2 SNEGSKA (reference sequence). The CDR3 coding sequence is TGCAGTGCTAGAGGACAGGGCGGTTGGAACATTCAGTACTTC. Translating it yields CSARGQGGWNIQYF.

CDR3 sequence (DNA): TGTGCCAGCAGTTTAACAGACGCCACTAACTATGGCTACACCTTC. Protein: CASSLTDATNYGYTF. This chain connects TRBV12-3 or TRBV12-4 to TRBJ1-2; the D is unclear. Trimming shortened V by 2 bases and J by 0 bases, and 10 bases separated the two germline ends. This CDR3 has 15 residues.

This clonotype was counted only a few times. The V call is TRBV15, the J call TRBJ1-4; no clear D gene. V lost 1 base, J lost 0 bases, and 6 bases lay in between. Germline V gene lookup returns CDR1 LNHNV and CDR2 YYDKDF (reference sequence). The CDR3 has 15 residues. The CDR3, as DNA: TGTGCCACCAGCAGAGGAGGAACAACTAATGAAAAACTGTTTTTT. It specifies CATSRGGTTNEKLFF.

In its sample, this clonotype was seen a few times. The V gene is TRBV7-9, the J gene TRBJ2-5, with D possibly TRBD2 on 6 matching bases. The CDR3 covers 16 residues. Germline-derived CDR1 and CDR2 are SEHNR and FQNEAQ (reference sequence). Trimming left V 5 bases short and J 2 bases short, with 18 bases between. The CDR3, as DNA: TGTGCCAGCAGCGCCAACCGACTAGTAGGTCAAGAGACCCAGTACTTC. As protein: CASSANRLVGQETQYF.

The CDR3 loop is CASGFLPTSGRAGYNEQFF. DNA for the CDR3: TGTGCTAGTGGTTTCCTTCCGACTAGCGGGAGGGCCGGCTACAATGAGCAGTTCTTC. The rearrangement links TRBV12-5 to TRBJ2-1; 14 bases are shared with TRBD2. This CDR3 has 19 residues. Germline loops: CDR1 LGHNT, CDR2 FRNRAP. The ends lost 3 bases at V and 3 bases at J; junction bases unmatched: 10.

This clonotype was recorded only once. The chain joins TRBV15 to TRBJ1-4, with 9 bases lining up with TRBD1. The CDR3 totals 15 residues. Trimming removed 0 bases from V and 8 bases from J; junction bases left unmatched: 4. The germline V gene has CDR1 LNHNV and CDR2 YYDKDF (reference sequence). As DNA, the CDR3 is TGTGCCACCAGCAGAGACAGGACAGGGGTGGAAAAACTGTTTTTT. Its translation: CATSRDRTGVEKLFF.

In its sample, this clonotype was seen many times. This chain links TRBV7-9 with TRBJ2-1; 7 bases map to TRBD2. V gave up 8 bases and J gave up 0 bases; unmatched junction bases: 7. Germline CDR1 is SEHNR and CDR2 is FQNEAQ (reference sequence). This CDR3 has 15 residues. The CDR3 region is CASPGGSSSYNEQFF. The CDR3 DNA sequence: TGTGCCAGCCCGGGAGGTTCGAGCTCCTACAATGAGCAGTTCTTC.